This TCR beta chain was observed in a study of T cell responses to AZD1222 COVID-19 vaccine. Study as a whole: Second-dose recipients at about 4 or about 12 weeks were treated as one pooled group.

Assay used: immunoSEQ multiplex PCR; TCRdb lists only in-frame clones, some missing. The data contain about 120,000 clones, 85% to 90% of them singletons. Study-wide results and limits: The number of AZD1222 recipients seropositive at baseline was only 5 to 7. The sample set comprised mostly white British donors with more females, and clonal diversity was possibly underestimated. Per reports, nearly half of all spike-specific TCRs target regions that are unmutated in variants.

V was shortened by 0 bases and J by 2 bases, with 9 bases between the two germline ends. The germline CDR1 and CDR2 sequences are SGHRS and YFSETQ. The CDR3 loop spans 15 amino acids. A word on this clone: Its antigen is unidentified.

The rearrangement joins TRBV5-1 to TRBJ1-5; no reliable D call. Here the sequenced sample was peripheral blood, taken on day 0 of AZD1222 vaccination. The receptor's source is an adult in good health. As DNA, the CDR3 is TGCGCCAGCAGCTTGGAGGGTGGTGGCAATCAGCCCCAGCATTTT. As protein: CASSLEGGGNQPQHF.